This TCR beta chain was observed in a study of blood T cells in healthy people across ages. Primed by a sample-barcoded 5' primer and a J-beta primer mix, a second PCR proceeded for roughly 7 to 11 cycles. From the 5' RACE reads, TCRdb called clonotypes with MiXCR, one entry per CDR3 protein. The sample holds approximately 820,000 distinct CDR3 sequences; 40% to 50% are singletons and the top ten take roughly 18%. This CDR3 is 14 amino acids long. In germline, CDR1 is LGHDT, CDR2 YNNKEL (reference sequence). V lost 1 base and J lost 4, with 10 bases in between. This clonotype was picked up one time. The sample taken for sequencing was blood. This chain links TRBV3-1 with TRBJ1-2, with D unresolved. The TCR originated in a man in his 60s in good health. This CDR3 reads CASSQARIAYGYTF. The CDR3 nucleotides are TGTGCCAGCAGCCAAGCCCGGATTGCCTATGGCTACACCTTC.